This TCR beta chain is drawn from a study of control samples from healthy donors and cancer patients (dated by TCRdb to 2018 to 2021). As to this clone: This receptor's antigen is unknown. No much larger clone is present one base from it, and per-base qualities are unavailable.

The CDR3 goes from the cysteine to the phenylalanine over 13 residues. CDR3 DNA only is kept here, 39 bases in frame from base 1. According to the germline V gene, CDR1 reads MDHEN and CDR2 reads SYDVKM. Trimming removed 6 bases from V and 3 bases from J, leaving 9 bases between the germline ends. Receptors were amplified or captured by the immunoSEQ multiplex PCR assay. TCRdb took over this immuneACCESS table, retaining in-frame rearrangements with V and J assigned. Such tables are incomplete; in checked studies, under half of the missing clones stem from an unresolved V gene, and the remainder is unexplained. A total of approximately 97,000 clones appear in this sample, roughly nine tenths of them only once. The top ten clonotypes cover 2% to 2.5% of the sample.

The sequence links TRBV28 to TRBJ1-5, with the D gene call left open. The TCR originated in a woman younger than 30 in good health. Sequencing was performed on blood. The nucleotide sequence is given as TGTGCCAGCAGAGAACTGATCAATCAGCCCCAGCATTTT. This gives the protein CASRELINQPQHF.